This passage covers 26 T cell receptor beta chains from one sample sequenced in a study of blood T cell repertoires in COVID-19. This table comes from immunoSEQ multiplex PCR, and its TCRdb copy is limited to in-frame clones, with some not included. The profile shows about 160,000 clones, about 85% of them singletons. Sequenced input: peripheral blood. Every receptor here comes from a middle-aged man with acute or convalescent COVID-19.

The chain uses TRBV7-9 and TRBJ1-1; D possibly corresponds to TRBD1 (5 bases). V dropped 4 bases and J dropped 1 base, with 13 bases sitting between them. Germline V CDR1 and CDR2: SEHNR, FQNEAQ (reference sequence). This CDR3 has 15 amino acids. CDR3 in DNA: TGTGCCAGCAGCTCGGGGGACCCTAGGAACACTGAAGCTTTCTTT. Protein product: CASSSGDPRNTEAFF.

This clone was counted only a few times. The chain uses TRBV7-2 and TRBJ1-2, with 9 bases lining up with TRBD1. CDR1 is SGHTA and CDR2 is FQGNSA in the germline V gene. The CDR3 length is 14 residues. V lost 4 bases, J lost 6 bases, and 6 bases stayed unmatched. For the CDR3, the DNA is TGTGCCAGCAGCTCAAGGGGACAGGGCCATGGCTACACCTTC. This gives the protein CASSSRGQGHGYTF. Complete variable domain (other parts from reference TRBV7-2 and TRBJ1-2): GAGVSQSPSNKVTEKGKDVELRCDPISGHTALYWYRQSLGQGLEFLIYFQGNSAPDKSGLPSDRFSAERTGGSVSTLTIQRTQQEDSAVYLCASSSRGQGHGYTFGSGTRLTVV.

The chain couples TRBV6-5 to TRBJ1-1; weak D call: TRBD1 (6 bases). The CDR3 is 15 residues long. Per germline, CDR1 MNHEY and CDR2 SVGAGI. V gave up 2 bases and J gave up 3 bases, with 13 bases separating them. Here the CDR3 DNA reads TGTGCCAGCAGTTACGCGGGGGCTGGTGACACTGAAGCTTTCTTT. Translated, it gives CASSYAGAGDTEAFF.

The V gene is TRBV7-8, the J gene TRBJ2-1; TRBD1 aligns across 7 bases. The CDR3 has 15 residues. Germline assignment: CDR1 SGHVS and CDR2 FQNEAQ. V shed 5 bases, J shed 5 bases, and the junction held 9 bases outside the gene matches. As DNA, the CDR3 is TGTGCCAGCAGCCTATCCGGACAGGCCAACAATGAGCAGTTCTTC. This encodes CASSLSGQANNEQFF.

This clone appeared once. The chain links TRBV28 to TRBJ1-4; no reliable D call. The CDR3 spans 13 residues. CDR1 and CDR2 from the germline V gene are MDHEN and SYDVKM. Trimming left V 8 bases short and J 7 bases short, with 14 bases between. In DNA form, the CDR3 reads TGTGCCAGCCACGTCGGGAGAAGTGAAAAACTGTTTTTT. Its protein is CASHVGRSEKLFF.

V gene TRBV18 combines with J gene TRBJ1-1; the D is unclear. The ends were cut back, 3 bases at V and 3 bases at J, with 14 bases in the middle. CDR1 is KGHSH, CDR2 LQKENI, per germline. The CDR3 has 15 residues. The CDR3 coding sequence is TGTGCCAGCTCACCCGATTCGGGGAGGGACACTGAAGCTTTCTTT. This encodes CASSPDSGRDTEAFF.

This clone was observed once. The chain has TRBV19 and TRBJ1-1, with 9 bases that match TRBD1. V shed 6 bases, J shed 1 base, and the junction held 3 bases outside the gene matches. The CDR3 sequence is 14 residues long. Germline lookup yields CDR1 LNHDA and CDR2 SQIVND (reference sequence). CDR3 nucleotides: TGTGCCAGTAGCTTGGACAGGGGGAACACTGAAGCTTTCTTT. As protein: CASSLDRGNTEAFF.

The DNA of the CDR3 is TGTGCCAGCAGCCCGCGGGGGCCAGGGGAGACCCAGTACTTC. Protein sequence: CASSPRGPGETQYF. This chain connects TRBV3-1 (or the pseudogene TRBV3-2) to TRBJ2-5; D possibly corresponds to TRBD2 (7 bases). The V end was cut by 4 bases, the J end by 5 bases, with 14 bases between. The length of the CDR3 is 14 residues. CDR1 is LGHDT, CDR2 YNNKEL, per germline (reference sequence).

The rearrangement uses TRBV6-5 and TRBJ1-3; D unclear. Trimming removed 4 bases from V and 4 bases from J, with 5 bases in between. The V gene's germline CDR1 is MNHEY and CDR2 SVGAGI. The CDR3 runs 12 residues. The CDR3: CASSSPGNTIYF. The CDR3, as DNA: TGTGCCAGCAGTTCCCCGGGAAACACCATATATTTT.

V gene TRBV7-6 combines with J gene TRBJ2-5, with 12 positions matching TRBD2. Germline CDR1 SGHVS, CDR2 FNYEAQ. The J segment lost 4 bases and the V segment lost 2 bases, leaving 2 bases of the junction unmatched. The CDR3 covers 15 residues. The CDR3 DNA follows: TGTGCCAGCAGCTTACCTAGCGGGGGGGCAGAGACCCAGTACTTC. It yields the protein CASSLPSGGAETQYF.

This clone appeared once. The rearrangement uses TRBV5-1 and TRBJ1-3, with 7 bases identical to TRBD1. The CDR3 contains 17 residues. Per germline, CDR1 SGHRS and CDR2 YFSETQ. The V gene end was trimmed by 3 bases and the J gene end by 0 bases; junction bases not matched to a gene: 9. The CDR3: CASSSGTATSSGNTIYF. The CDR3 nucleotides are TGCGCCAGCAGCTCCGGGACAGCTACCTCCTCTGGAAACACCATATATTTT.

This chain joins TRBV28 and TRBJ1-6; 8 bases are a match to TRBD1. Germline values: CDR1 MDHEN, CDR2 SYDVKM. The CDR3 extends over 13 amino acids. V was clipped by 3 bases and J by 11 bases; unmatched bases: 3. CDR3 sequence reads: CASSLSGGPPLHF. The CDR3 nucleotides are TGTGCCAGCAGTTTGTCAGGGGGCCCACCCCTCCACTTT. The full variable domain, rest sourced from reference TRBV28 and TRBJ1-6, is DVKVTQSSRYLVKRTGEKVFLECVQDMDHENMFWYRQDPGLGLRLIYFSYDVKMKEKGDIPEGYSVSREKKERFSLILESASTNQTSMYLCASSLSGGPPLHFGNGTRLTVT.

This clone has just a few counts. The V and J genes are TRBV3-1 (or the pseudogene TRBV3-2) and TRBJ1-6; the D is unclear. The germline V and J ends were trimmed by 2 bases and 8 bases, with 19 bases remaining between them. The CDR3 extends over 17 amino acids. The germline gives CDR1 LGHDT, CDR2 YNNKEL (reference sequence). In DNA form, the CDR3 reads TGTGCCAGCAGCCAAACGGCCCTATGGAGGGCGGATTCACCCCTCCACTTT. This codes for CASSQTALWRADSPLHF.

The V gene is TRBV3-1 (or the pseudogene TRBV3-2), the J gene TRBJ2-3, with 7 bases aligning to TRBD1. CDR3 length: 13 amino acids. The germline gives CDR1 LGHDT, CDR2 YNNKEL (reference sequence). V shed 4 bases, J shed 3 bases, and the junction held 1 base outside the gene matches. CDR3 amino acids: CASSRQGTDTQYF. CDR3 in DNA: TGTGCCAGCAGCCGACAGGGAACAGATACGCAGTATTTT.

The rearrangement links TRBV7-2 to TRBJ1-1, with D possibly TRBD1 on 5 matching bases. Per the germline V gene, CDR1 is SGHTA and CDR2 is FQGNSA. V lost 5 bases and J 4 bases, leaving 11 bases between the germline ends. There are 13 residues in the CDR3. Here the CDR3 DNA reads TGTGCCAGCAGCGCCGCCGGGGGCACTGAAGCTTTCTTT. Translated: CASSAAGGTEAFF.

The rearrangement joins TRBV19 to TRBJ1-4, with D perhaps matching TRBD1 (5 bases). Looked up from germline, CDR1 is LNHDA and CDR2 is SQIVND (reference sequence). V lost 11 bases and J lost 7, with 17 bases in between. The CDR3 totals 13 residues. CDR3 DNA: TGTGCCGGCTGCCTAAGGGGTAGTGAAAAACTGTTTTTT. It is translated as CAGCLRGSEKLFF.

The chain is built from TRBV19 and TRBJ1-2; tentatively, D is TRBD1 (6 bases). The CDR3 spans 14 residues. Germline V gene lookup returns CDR1 LNHDA and CDR2 SQIVND (reference sequence). The V gene lost 7 bases and the J gene lost 1 base, with 13 bases spanning the gap. CDR3 residues: CASTGQLFNYGYTF. The CDR3 region has the DNA TGTGCCAGTACCGGACAGCTCTTTAACTATGGCTACACCTTC. Full variable domain (rest looked up from reference TRBV19 and TRBJ1-2): DGGITQSPKYLFRKEGQNVTLSCEQNLNHDAMYWYRQDPGQGLRLIYYSQIVNDFQKGDIAEGYSVSREKKESFPLTVTSAQKNPTAFYLCASTGQLFNYGYTFGSGTRLTVV.

The chain couples TRBV19 to TRBJ2-5; TRBD1 agrees at 7 bases. Trimming at V came to 2 bases and at J to 2 bases, leaving 2 bases not matched to a gene. CDR1 is LNHDA and CDR2 is SQIVND in the germline V gene (reference sequence). CDR3 length: 14 amino acids. CDR3: CASSISRGQETQYF. The CDR3, as DNA: TGTGCCAGTAGTATATCCAGGGGGCAAGAGACCCAGTACTTC.

This rearrangement joins TRBV4-2 to TRBJ2-3; perhaps TRBD2 as D (5 bases). The V end was cut by 0 bases, the J end by 4 bases, with 14 bases between. The germline V gene encodes CDR1 LGHNA and CDR2 YNFKEQ. CDR3 size: 16 residues. CDR3 sequence (DNA): TGTGCCAGCAGCCAAGATGGTGGGGAGTATTCAGATACGCAGTATTTT. Amino acid sequence: CASSQDGGEYSDTQYF.

The chain combines TRBV2 with TRBJ2-2; no reliable D call. Trimming pared 5 bases from V and 3 bases from J, leaving 7 bases between. CDR3 length equals 13 residues. Germline V gene data show CDR1 as SNHLY and CDR2 as FYNNEI. The CDR3: CASSLRDTGELFF. The CDR3 coding sequence is TGTGCCAGCAGTCTCCGTGACACCGGGGAGCTGTTTTTT.

The chain couples TRBV2 to TRBJ1-3; no reliable D call. V was cut by 6 bases and J by 1 base, with 4 bases left in between. The CDR3 consists of 12 residues. Germline V lookup: CDR1 SNHLY, CDR2 FYNNEI. This chain's CDR3 is CASRLSGNTIYF. CDR3 bases: TGTGCCAGCAGGTTATCTGGAAACACCATATATTTT.

The V and J genes are TRBV7-2 and TRBJ2-5; TRBD1 is a possible D gene (5 bases). V was cut by 2 bases and J by 2 bases, with 15 bases left in between. Germline CDR1 reads SGHTA; CDR2 reads FQGNSA. CDR3 length equals 16 residues. CDR3 bases: TGTGCCAGCAGCTTAATACCAAGGGGCCCACAAGAGACCCAGTACTTC. Residues: CASSLIPRGPQETQYF.

This chain connects TRBV6-1 to TRBJ2-7; maybe TRBD2 (5 bases). V dropped 0 bases and J dropped 0 bases, with 9 bases sitting between them. Germline V gives CDR1 MNHNS, CDR2 SASEGT. CDR3 size: 15 residues. For the CDR3, the DNA is TGTGCCAGCAGTGAAGCTCGGGGATTCTCCTACGAGCAGTACTTC. It codes for CASSEARGFSYEQYF.

This chain joins TRBV7-9 and TRBJ1-4; 7 bases line up with TRBD1. Trimming cost V 5 bases and J 8 bases; bases outside gene matches: 5. CDR1 is SEHNR and CDR2 is FQNEAQ in the germline V gene (reference sequence). The CDR3 covers 13 residues. In DNA form, the CDR3 reads TGTGCCAGCAGCCCTAGGGACAGCGAAAAACTGTTTTTT. It translates to CASSPRDSEKLFF.

This chain connects TRBV5-4 to TRBJ2-4; 9 bases align to TRBD1. The CDR3 is 14 residues long. With V trimmed by 7 bases and J by 4 bases, 6 bases remained unmatched. Germline V gives CDR1 SGHNT, CDR2 YYREEE (reference sequence). The CDR3 here is CASSPGTGKNIQYF. The DNA for the CDR3 is TGTGCCAGCTCTCCCGGGACAGGGAAAAACATTCAGTACTTC.

The chain has TRBV7-6 and TRBJ2-7; TRBD2 might be the D (6 bases). Per the germline V gene, CDR1 is SGHVS and CDR2 is FNYEAQ. CDR3 length equals 14 residues. Trimming shortened V by 1 base and J by 2 bases, and 9 bases separated the two germline ends. The chain's CDR3 is CASSLDSGAYEQYF. In DNA form, the CDR3 reads TGTGCCAGCAGCTTAGATTCGGGAGCCTACGAGCAGTACTTC. Together with reference TRBV7-6 and TRBJ2-7, the CDR3 gives the full variable domain: GAGVSQSPRYKVTKRGQDVALRCDPISGHVSLYWYRQALGQGPEFLTYFNYEAQQDKSGLPNDRFSAERPEGSISTLTIQRTEQRDSAMYRCASSLDSGAYEQYFGPGTRLTVT.